The clone carrying this T cell receptor beta chain was detected a few times. What it binds is unknown. The data stem from a study of cytomegalovirus exposure and HLA in healthy donors. Study results and caveats: Across donors, presence/absence analyses took sequencing depth to be roughly uniform. Later analysis suggested links between common viral pathogens and several top significant clusters. In a later analysis, a genetic analysis reported fewer productive-TCR N-insertions in an Asian-associated ancestry cluster than the cohort average.

Germline CDR1 and CDR2: MNHNS and SASEGT. The CDR3 extends over 14 amino acids. V gave up 7 bases and J gave up 3 bases; unmatched junction bases: 7. At the time of sampling, donors were nominally healthy, though unrecorded immune exposures were likely. In the PCR, 60 Vbeta and 13 Jbeta primers were used. Profiling relied on immunoSEQ multiplex PCR, and the TCRdb table lists in-frame clones only, not all of them. The sample lists 150,000 to 200,000 clones, 65% to 85% occurring once. The sample comprised PBMCs. The receptor was isolated from a man aged 40-49 years in good health and CMV-seropositive. This sequence joins TRBV6-1 and TRBJ1-1, with 8 positions matching TRBD1. In DNA, the CDR3 is TGTGCCAGCAAACTGACAGGGGCTCACACTGAAGCTTTCTTT. This codes for CASKLTGAHTEAFF.